What follows is one T cell receptor (beta chain) and its context. Antigen: not known. These data originate in a study of breast tumors, draining lymph nodes, adjacent tissues. TCRdb redid the calling of the multiplex PCR reads with MiXCR, one entry per CDR3 protein. The table lists 21,000 or so distinct CDR3 sequences, around 41% of them singletons, with roughly 24% in the top ten. V shed 0 bases, J shed 2 bases, and the junction held 7 bases outside the gene matches. CDR1 SGHRS and CDR2 YFSETQ come from the germline V gene. The CDR3 extends over 19 amino acids. Study findings and constraints: Tumors had less TCR diversity than lymph nodes, more than nontumor tissue. Luminal-like breast cancer showed significantly higher tumor–nontumor repertoire similarity than basal-like. Data fit most tumor T cells coming from lymph node, expanding in tumor.

V is TRBV5-1 and J is TRBJ2-6; 11 bases fit TRBD1. Sample: breast tumor tissue. The TCR sequence derives from a female donor with breast cancer. Some clones in this sample may be carry-over from other donors' samples. The CDR3 DNA follows: TGCGCCAGCAGCTTGGTCGGGACAGGGGGTTATACTGGGGCCAACGTCCTGACTTTC. Its protein is CASSLVGTGGYTGANVLTF.